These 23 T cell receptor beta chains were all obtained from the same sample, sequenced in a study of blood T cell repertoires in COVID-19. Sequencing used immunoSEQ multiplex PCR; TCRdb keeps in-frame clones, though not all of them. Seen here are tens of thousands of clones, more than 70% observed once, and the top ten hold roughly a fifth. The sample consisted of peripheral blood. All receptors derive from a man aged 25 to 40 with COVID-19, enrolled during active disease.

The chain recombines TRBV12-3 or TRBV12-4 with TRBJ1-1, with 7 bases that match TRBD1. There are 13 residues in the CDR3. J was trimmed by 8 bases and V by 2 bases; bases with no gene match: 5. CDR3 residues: CASSLNRGSEAFF. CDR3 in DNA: TGTGCCAGCAGTTTAAACAGGGGATCCGAAGCTTTCTTT.

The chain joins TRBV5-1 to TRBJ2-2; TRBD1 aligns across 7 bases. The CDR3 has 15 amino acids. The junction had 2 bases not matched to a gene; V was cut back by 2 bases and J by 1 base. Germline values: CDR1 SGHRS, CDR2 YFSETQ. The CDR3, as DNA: TGCGCCAGCAGCTTAGGGGACAGGAACACCGGGGAGCTGTTTTTT. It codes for CASSLGDRNTGELFF.

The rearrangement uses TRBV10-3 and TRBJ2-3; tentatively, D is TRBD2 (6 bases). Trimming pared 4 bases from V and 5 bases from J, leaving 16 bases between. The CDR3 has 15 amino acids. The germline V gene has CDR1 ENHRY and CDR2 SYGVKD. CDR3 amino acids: CAISVPPGGIDTQYF. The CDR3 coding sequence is TGTGCCATCAGTGTACCCCCCGGGGGAATAGATACGCAGTATTTT.

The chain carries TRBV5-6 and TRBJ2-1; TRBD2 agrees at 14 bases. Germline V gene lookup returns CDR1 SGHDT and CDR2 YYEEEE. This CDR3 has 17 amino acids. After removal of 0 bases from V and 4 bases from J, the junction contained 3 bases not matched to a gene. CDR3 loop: CASSLETSGGEYNEQFF. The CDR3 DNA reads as TGTGCCAGCAGCTTGGAGACTAGCGGGGGGGAGTACAATGAGCAGTTCTTC. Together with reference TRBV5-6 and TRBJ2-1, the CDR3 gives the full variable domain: DAGVTQSPTHLIKTRGQQVTLRCSPKSGHDTVSWYQQALGQGPQFIFQYYEEEERQRGNFPDRFSGHQFPNYSSELNVNALLLGDSALYLCASSLETSGGEYNEQFFGPGTRLTVL.

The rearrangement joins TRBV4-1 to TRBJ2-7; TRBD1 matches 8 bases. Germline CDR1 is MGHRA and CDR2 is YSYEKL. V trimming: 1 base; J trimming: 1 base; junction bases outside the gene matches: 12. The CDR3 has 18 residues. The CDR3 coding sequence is TGCGCCAGCAGCCAAGGGCCGGGGACAGGCTTTACTTCCTACGAGCAGTACTTC. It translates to CASSQGPGTGFTSYEQYF.

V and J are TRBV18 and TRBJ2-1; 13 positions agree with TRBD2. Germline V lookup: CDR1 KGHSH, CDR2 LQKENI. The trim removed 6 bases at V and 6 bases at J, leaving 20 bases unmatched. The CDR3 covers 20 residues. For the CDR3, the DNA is TGTGCCAGCTCTCCCGGACTAGCGGGAGTTTCATTTTTTTTAGGCAATGAGCAGTTCTTC. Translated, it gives CASSPGLAGVSFFLGNEQFF.

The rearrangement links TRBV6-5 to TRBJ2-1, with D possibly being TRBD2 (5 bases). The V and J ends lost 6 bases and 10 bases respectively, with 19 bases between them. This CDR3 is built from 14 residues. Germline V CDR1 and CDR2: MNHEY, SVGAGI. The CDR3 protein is CASREAPNVLEQFF. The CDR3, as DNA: TGTGCCAGCAGGGAGGCCCCAAATGTTTTGGAGCAGTTCTTC.

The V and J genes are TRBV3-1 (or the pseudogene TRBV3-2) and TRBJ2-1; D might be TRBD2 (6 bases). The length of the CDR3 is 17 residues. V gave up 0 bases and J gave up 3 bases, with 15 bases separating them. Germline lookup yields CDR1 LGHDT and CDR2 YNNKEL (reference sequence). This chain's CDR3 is CASSQDYQRVLYNEQFF. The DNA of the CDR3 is TGTGCCAGCAGCCAAGATTATCAGCGGGTCCTCTACAATGAGCAGTTCTTC.

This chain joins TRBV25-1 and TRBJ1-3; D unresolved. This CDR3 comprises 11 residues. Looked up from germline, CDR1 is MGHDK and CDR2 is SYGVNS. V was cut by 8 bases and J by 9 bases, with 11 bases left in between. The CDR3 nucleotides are TGTGCCAGCCCTTTGTGGGCCACCATATATTTT. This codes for CASPLWATIYF.

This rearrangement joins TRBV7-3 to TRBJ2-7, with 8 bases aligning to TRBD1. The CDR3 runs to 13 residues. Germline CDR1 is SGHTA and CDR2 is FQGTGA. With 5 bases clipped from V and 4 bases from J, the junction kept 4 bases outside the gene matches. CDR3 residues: CASSPGTGYEQYF. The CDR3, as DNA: TGTGCCAGCAGCCCCGGGACAGGATACGAGCAGTACTTC.

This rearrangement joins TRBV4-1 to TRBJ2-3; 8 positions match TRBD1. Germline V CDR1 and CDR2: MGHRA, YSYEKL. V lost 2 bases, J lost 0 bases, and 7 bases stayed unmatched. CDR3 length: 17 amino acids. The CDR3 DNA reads TGCGCCAGCAGCCAAAGCCGTCAGGGGGCTAGCACAGATACGCAGTATTTT. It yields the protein CASSQSRQGASTDTQYF.

The CDR3 coding sequence is TGTGCCACCCTCCGTGAAGCGGGGGGCCCAGATACGCAGTATTTT. Translation: CATLREAGGPDTQYF. The V and J genes are TRBV25-1 and TRBJ2-3; 9 positions agree with TRBD2. There are 15 residues in the CDR3. The V and J ends lost 10 bases and 4 bases, in that order; junction bases with no gene match: 12. Germline lookup yields CDR1 MGHDK and CDR2 SYGVNS. Combining the CDR3 with reference TRBV25-1 and TRBJ2-3 gives the whole variable domain EADIYQTPRYLVIGTGKKITLECSQTMGHDKMYWYQQDPGMELHLIHYSYGVNSTEKGDLSSESTVSRIRTEHFPLTLESARPSHTSQYLCATLREAGGPDTQYFGPGTRLTVL.

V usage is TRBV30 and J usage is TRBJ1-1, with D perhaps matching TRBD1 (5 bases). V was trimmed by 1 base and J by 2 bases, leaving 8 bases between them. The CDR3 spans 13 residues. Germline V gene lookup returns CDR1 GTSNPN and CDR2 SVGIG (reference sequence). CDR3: CAWSATANTEAFF. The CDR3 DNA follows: TGTGCCTGGAGTGCGACAGCTAACACTGAAGCTTTCTTT.

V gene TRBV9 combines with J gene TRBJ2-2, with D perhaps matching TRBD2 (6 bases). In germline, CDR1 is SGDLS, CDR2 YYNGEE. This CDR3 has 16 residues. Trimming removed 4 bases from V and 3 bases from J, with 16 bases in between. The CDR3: CASSPRTGVDTGELFF. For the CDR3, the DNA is TGTGCCAGCAGCCCCCGGACGGGGGTGGACACCGGGGAGCTGTTTTTT.

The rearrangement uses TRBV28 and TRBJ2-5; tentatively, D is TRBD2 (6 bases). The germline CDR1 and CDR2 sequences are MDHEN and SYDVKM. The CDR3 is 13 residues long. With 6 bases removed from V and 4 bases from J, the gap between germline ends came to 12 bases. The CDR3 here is CASRPGARETQYF. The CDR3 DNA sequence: TGTGCCAGCAGGCCGGGAGCGCGAGAGACCCAGTACTTC.

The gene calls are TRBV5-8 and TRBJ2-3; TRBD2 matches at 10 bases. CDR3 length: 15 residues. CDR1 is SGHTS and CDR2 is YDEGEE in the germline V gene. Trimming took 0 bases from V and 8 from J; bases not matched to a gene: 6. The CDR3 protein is CASSLVTSGWGTQYF. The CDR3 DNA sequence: TGTGCCAGCAGCTTGGTGACTAGCGGGTGGGGTACGCAGTATTTT.

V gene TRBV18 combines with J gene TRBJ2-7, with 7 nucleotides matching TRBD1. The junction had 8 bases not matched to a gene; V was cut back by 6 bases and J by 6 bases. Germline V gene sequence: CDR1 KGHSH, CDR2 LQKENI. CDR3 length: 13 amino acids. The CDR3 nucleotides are TGTGCCAGCTCTCCGGGACAGCATGGCGAGCAGTACTTC. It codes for CASSPGQHGEQYF.

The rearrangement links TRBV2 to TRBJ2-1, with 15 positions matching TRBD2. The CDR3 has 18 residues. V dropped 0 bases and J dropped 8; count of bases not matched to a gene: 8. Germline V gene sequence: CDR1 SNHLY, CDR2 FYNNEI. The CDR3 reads CASSEAVGLAGGSDEQFF. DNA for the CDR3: TGTGCCAGCAGTGAAGCGGTGGGACTAGCGGGGGGAAGTGATGAGCAGTTCTTC.

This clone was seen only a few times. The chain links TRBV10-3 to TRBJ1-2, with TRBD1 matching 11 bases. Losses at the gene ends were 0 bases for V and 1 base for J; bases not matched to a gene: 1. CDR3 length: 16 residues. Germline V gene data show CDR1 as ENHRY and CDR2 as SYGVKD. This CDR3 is CAISESDRGLNYGYTF. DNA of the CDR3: TGTGCCATCAGTGAGTCGGACAGGGGGCTTAACTATGGCTACACCTTC.

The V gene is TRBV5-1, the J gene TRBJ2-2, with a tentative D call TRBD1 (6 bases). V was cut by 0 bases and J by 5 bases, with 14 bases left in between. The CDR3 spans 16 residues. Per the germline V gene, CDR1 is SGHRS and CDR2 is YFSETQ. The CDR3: CASSLEEAGETGELFF. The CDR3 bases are TGCGCCAGCAGCTTGGAGGAGGCAGGGGAAACCGGGGAGCTGTTTTTT.

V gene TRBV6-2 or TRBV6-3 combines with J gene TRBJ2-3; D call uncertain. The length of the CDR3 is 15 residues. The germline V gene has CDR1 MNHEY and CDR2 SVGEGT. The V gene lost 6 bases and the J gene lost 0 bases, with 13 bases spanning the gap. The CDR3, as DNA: TGTGCCAGCAGACCTCCCTTATCCAGCACAGATACGCAGTATTTT. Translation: CASRPPLSSTDTQYF.

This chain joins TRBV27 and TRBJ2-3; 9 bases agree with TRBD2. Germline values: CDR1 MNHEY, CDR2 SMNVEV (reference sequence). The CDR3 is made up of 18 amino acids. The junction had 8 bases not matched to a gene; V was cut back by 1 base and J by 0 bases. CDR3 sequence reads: CASSLLDLAGQSTDTQYF. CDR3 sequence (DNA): TGTGCCAGCAGTTTATTAGACCTAGCGGGACAAAGCACAGATACGCAGTATTTT.

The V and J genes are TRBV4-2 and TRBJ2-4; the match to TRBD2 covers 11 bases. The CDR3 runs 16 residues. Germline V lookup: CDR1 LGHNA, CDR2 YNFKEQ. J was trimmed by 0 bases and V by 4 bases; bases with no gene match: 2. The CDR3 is CASSPSGGLAKNIQYF. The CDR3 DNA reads TGTGCCAGCAGCCCTAGCGGGGGGCTAGCCAAAAACATTCAGTACTTC.